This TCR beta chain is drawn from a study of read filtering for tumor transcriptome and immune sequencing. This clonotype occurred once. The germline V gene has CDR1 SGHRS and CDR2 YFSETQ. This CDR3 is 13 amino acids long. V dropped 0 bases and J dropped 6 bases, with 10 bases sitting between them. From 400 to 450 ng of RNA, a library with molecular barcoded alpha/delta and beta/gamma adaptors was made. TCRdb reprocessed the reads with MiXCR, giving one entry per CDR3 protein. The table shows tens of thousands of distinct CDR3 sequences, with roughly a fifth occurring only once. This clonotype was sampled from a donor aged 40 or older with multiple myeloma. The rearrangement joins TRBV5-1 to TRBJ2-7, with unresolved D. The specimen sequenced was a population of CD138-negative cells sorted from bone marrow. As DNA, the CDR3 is TGCGCCAGCAGCTTGGGCGCCGCCCGCGAGCAGTACTTC. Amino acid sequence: CASSLGAAREQYF.